These 9 T cell receptor beta chains were sequenced from one sample in a study of sequential checkpoint blockade in melanoma. Treatment meaning: randomized to nivolumab then ipilimumab (arm A) or the reverse (arm B). Clones were read by immunoSEQ multiplex PCR, and TCRdb kept only the in-frame ones, dropping some. Of more than 15,000 clones in the sample, 70% were seen once. The source material was CD8+ T cells sorted from blood (inferred from file names), sampled from a patient given nivolumab and ipilimumab in sequence. All receptors derive from a human donor with melanoma.

There are a few counts of this clone. The chain joins TRBV13 to TRBJ2-3; the D gene is possibly TRBD2 (6 bases). Germline CDR1 PRHDT, CDR2 FYEKMQ (reference sequence). V was pared by 3 bases and J by 2 bases, with 18 bases between. The CDR3 has 17 amino acids. The CDR3: CASSFPTSGFSTDTQYF. In DNA, the CDR3 is TGTGCCAGCAGCTTCCCAACGAGCGGGTTCTCCACAGATACGCAGTATTTT. The whole variable domain, filled in from reference TRBV13 and TRBJ2-3, reads AAGVIQSPRHLIKEKRETATLKCYPIPRHDTVYWYQQGPGQDPQFLISFYEKMQSDKGSIPDRFSAQQFSDYHSELNMSSLELGDSALYFCASSFPTSGFSTDTQYFGPGTRLTVL.

This clone has just a few counts. The chain has TRBV19 and TRBJ2-5, with D possibly being TRBD1 (5 bases). The V end was cut by 1 base, the J end by 3 bases, with 6 bases between. The CDR3 loop spans 13 amino acids. Germline V gene lookup returns CDR1 LNHDA and CDR2 SQIVND (reference sequence). The CDR3 region has the DNA TGTGCCAGTAGTATAGCCAGGGAAGAGACCCAGTACTTC. Its protein product is CASSIAREETQYF.

This chain connects TRBV7-6 to TRBJ2-1; tentatively, D is TRBD2 (5 bases). Trimming left V 5 bases short and J 6 bases short, with 17 bases between. Per germline, CDR1 SGHVS and CDR2 FNYEAQ. The length of the CDR3 is 15 residues. Here the CDR3 DNA reads TGTGCCAGCAGCCCGGACGTCGGGATGACCAATGAGCAGTTCTTC. It specifies CASSPDVGMTNEQFF.

This chain links TRBV29-1 with TRBJ2-7; D possibly corresponds to TRBD1 (6 bases). Trimming stripped 6 bases from V and 4 bases from J, with 10 bases between. The CDR3 consists of 11 residues. The germline CDR1 and CDR2 sequences are SQVTM and ANQGSEA. The CDR3 region is CSVDQGYEQYF. CDR3 coding DNA: TGCAGCGTAGACCAGGGGTACGAGCAGTACTTC.

The genes are TRBV19 and TRBJ2-7, with 7 bases matching TRBD1. Germline CDR1 is LNHDA and CDR2 is SQIVND (reference sequence). Trimming at V came to 6 bases and at J to 3 bases, leaving 8 bases not matched to a gene. The CDR3 spans 14 residues. CDR3 DNA sequence: TGTGCCAGTAGAGCCGGGACAGCACACTACGAGCAGTACTTC. Translation: CASRAGTAHYEQYF.

Only a few counts were recorded for this clone. The chain joins TRBV5-1 to TRBJ1-2; 7 bases line up with TRBD1. This CDR3 has 15 residues. Germline V gene lookup returns CDR1 SGHRS and CDR2 YFSETQ. After removal of 4 bases from V and 1 base from J, the junction contained 7 bases not matched to a gene. This CDR3 is CASSPKGAGNYGYTF. In nucleotides, the CDR3 is TGCGCCAGCAGCCCGAAGGGGGCCGGTAACTATGGCTACACCTTC. Together with reference TRBV5-1 and TRBJ1-2, the CDR3 gives the full variable domain: KAGVTQTPRYLIKTRGQQVTLSCSPISGHRSVSWYQQTPGQGLQFLFEYFSETQRNKGNFPGRFSGRQFSNSRSEMNVSTLELGDSALYLCASSPKGAGNYGYTFGSGTRLTVV.

The chain links TRBV7-8 to TRBJ1-1; D uncertain. V lost 1 base to trimming and J lost 1 base, with 7 bases between them. The germline gives CDR1 SGHVS, CDR2 FQNEAQ. CDR3 length equals 14 residues. As DNA, the CDR3 is TGTGCCAGCAGCTTAGAGAGAGGGAACACTGAAGCTTTCTTT. This translates into CASSLERGNTEAFF.

V and J are TRBV7-9 and TRBJ2-1, with D possibly matching TRBD2 (8 bases). Germline V CDR1 and CDR2: SEHNR, FQNEAQ (reference sequence). This CDR3 spans 17 amino acids. Trimming cost V 5 bases and J 7 bases, with 24 bases left between them. The CDR3 coding sequence is TGTGCCAGCAGCCCTCCAACAGGGGCGGGAGGAATGAATGAGCAGTTCTTC. Translating gives CASSPPTGAGGMNEQFF.

This chain links TRBV6-5 with TRBJ1-2, with D perhaps TRBD1 (6 bases). The germline gives CDR1 MNHEY, CDR2 SVGAGI. Trimming shortened V by 4 bases and J by 4 bases, and 16 bases separated the two germline ends. This CDR3 contains 15 residues. The CDR3 reads CASSSEGQRVYGYTF. The CDR3 region has the DNA TGTGCCAGCAGTTCCGAAGGACAGCGCGTCTATGGCTACACCTTC.